This T cell receptor beta chain was recovered during a study of CXCR3-negative and CXCR3-positive naive CD8 T cells. UMI-tagged TRB cDNA libraries were built via 5' RACE. TCRdb reworked the 5' RACE reads into one entry per CDR3 protein, no DNA. Reported are 55,000 to 65,000 distinct CDR3 sequences; the ten largest clones contain more than 3.5%. About this clonotype: No antigen is known for it.

The length of the CDR3 is 15 residues. The germline V gene has CDR1 DFQATT and CDR2 SNEGSKA (reference sequence). Sorting yielded triplicates of about 280,000 cells for each CD8+ T cell subset. Study-wide points: Naive CXCR3-positive and CXCR3-negative cells shared similar TRBV-TRBJ usage, unlike memory cells.

Material for sequencing was naive CXCR3- CD8+ T cells from blood. Subset denoted: CD45RO-CCR7+CD27+CD95- naive CD8+ T cells lacking CXCR3 (TNR3-). This TCR was sampled from a human donor in good health. Some clones in this sample may be carry-over from other donors' samples. The rearrangement uses TRBV20-1 and TRBJ2-7. CDR3: CSARDFAGGPYEQYF.